In its sample, the clone carrying this TCR beta chain was seen many times. What it binds is unknown. This entry is derived from a study of T cell repertoires in cytomegalovirus infection. Study-wide results and limits: HLA-C-restricted TCR beta clonotypes specific for CMV led the ex vivo response.

The CDR3 covers 18 residues. Germline V lookup: CDR1 SGHTA, CDR2 FQGNSA. Unmatched junction bases numbered 9, after V lost 4 bases and J lost 2 bases. TCRdb re-called the reads through MiXCR, storing one row per CDR3 protein. Here the sample spans hundreds of thousands of distinct CDR3 sequences, 30% to 35% being singletons. The clonotype was recovered from a human donor in good health (CMV status not recorded). Some clones in this sample may be carry-over from other donors' samples. The material was cultured PBMCs, obtained from culture after CMV antigen stimulation. J is TRBJ2-3 and V is TRBV7-2; TRBD2 matches at 13 bases. CDR3 in DNA: TGTGCCAGCAGCTCCCAATTAGGACTAGCGGGAGTCACAGATACGCAGTATTTT. Its protein is CASSSQLGLAGVTDTQYF. Variable domain in full (rest from reference TRBV7-2 and TRBJ2-3): GAGVSQSPSNKVTEKGKDVELRCDPISGHTALYWYRQSLGQGLEFLIYFQGNSAPDKSGLPSDRFSAERTGGSVSTLTIQRTQQEDSAVYLCASSSQLGLAGVTDTQYFGPGTRLTVL.